A selection of T cell receptor beta chains follows, all from one sample in a study of shared clonotypes between healthy human individuals. The assay was immunoSEQ multiplex PCR, and TCRdb's table has in-frame clones only and misses some. The repertoire consists of roughly 590,000 clones, with about 95% occurring once and the leading ten covering 0.11%. Sequencing was performed on naive CD8+ T cells sorted from blood. These receptors were obtained from a woman aged 25-40 years in good health. Both conserved end residues are part of each CDR3. Each record gives: CDR3 protein, CDR3 DNA, J gene, D gene, V gene, clone size. A D gene is named only where the DNA matches it firmly. Not every row has a clone size; where given, it reads once, few, many or a size class.

cdr3_aa: CASSEWRGSGNTIYF
cdr3_nt: TGTGCCAGCAGTGAATGGAGGGGATCTGGAAACACCATATATTTT
j_call: TRBJ1-3
d_call: NA
v_call: TRBV6-1
clone_size: NA

cdr3_aa: CASSFPPAGGTYEQYF
cdr3_nt: TGTGCCAGCAGTTTCCCCCCAGCGGGAGGGACCTACGAGCAGTACTTC
j_call: TRBJ2-7
d_call: TRBD2
v_call: TRBV28
clone_size: NA

cdr3_aa: CASSLGVTSNDEQYF
cdr3_nt: TGTGCCAGCAGTTTAGGCGTGACTAGCAACGACGAGCAGTACTTC
j_call: TRBJ2-7
d_call: TRBD2
v_call: TRBV27
clone_size: NA

cdr3_aa: CASSESIALNTGELFF
cdr3_nt: TGTGCCAGCAGTGAAAGTATAGCCTTAAACACCGGGGAGCTGTTTTTT
j_call: TRBJ2-2
d_call: NA
v_call: TRBV6-1
clone_size: NA

cdr3_aa: CSAVGGEQYF
cdr3_nt: TGCAGCGCTGTGGGGGGAGAGCAGTACTTC
j_call: TRBJ2-7
d_call: NA
v_call: TRBV29-1
clone_size: NA

cdr3_aa: CASSDGEKLFF
cdr3_nt: TGTGCCAGCAGTGACGGCGAAAAACTGTTTTTT
j_call: TRBJ1-4
d_call: NA
v_call: TRBV6-5
clone_size: once

cdr3_aa: CASSSLEGEQFF
cdr3_nt: TGTGCCAGCAGCTCCCTAGAGGGCGAGCAGTTCTTC
j_call: TRBJ2-1
d_call: NA
v_call: TRBV7-3
clone_size: NA

cdr3_aa: CASMSPDTQYF
cdr3_nt: TGTGCCAGCATGAGCCCAGATACGCAGTATTTT
j_call: TRBJ2-3
d_call: NA
v_call: TRBV7-9
clone_size: NA

cdr3_aa: CASSIPRAEEETQYF
cdr3_nt: TGTGCCAGTAGTATACCCCGGGCAGAAGAAGAGACCCAGTACTTC
j_call: TRBJ2-5
d_call: NA
v_call: TRBV19
clone_size: NA

cdr3_aa: CASSSAGADTQYF
cdr3_nt: TGTGCCAGCAGCTCGGCGGGGGCAGATACGCAGTATTTT
j_call: TRBJ2-3
d_call: TRBD2
v_call: TRBV5-6
clone_size: NA

cdr3_aa: CAWSPSGGEAFF
cdr3_nt: TGTGCCTGGAGTCCGTCTGGGGGGGAAGCTTTCTTT
j_call: TRBJ1-1
d_call: NA
v_call: TRBV30
clone_size: NA

cdr3_aa: CASRLGASGLMQYF
cdr3_nt: TGTGCCAGCAGACTGGGGGCTAGCGGGTTGATGCAGTATTTT
j_call: TRBJ2-3
d_call: TRBD2
v_call: TRBV5-6
clone_size: NA

cdr3_aa: CASSLRAGGGNEQYF
cdr3_nt: TGTGCCAGCAGCCTACGGGCCGGAGGTGGGAACGAGCAGTACTTC
j_call: TRBJ2-7
d_call: NA
v_call: TRBV9
clone_size: once

cdr3_aa: CASSLGRFTGELFF
cdr3_nt: TGTGCCAGCAGCTTAGGAAGATTCACCGGGGAGCTGTTTTTT
j_call: TRBJ2-2
d_call: NA
v_call: TRBV13
clone_size: once

cdr3_aa: CASSFRGVGQPQHF
cdr3_nt: TGTGCCAGCAGCTTCAGGGGTGTCGGGCAGCCCCAGCATTTT
j_call: TRBJ1-5
d_call: NA
v_call: TRBV5-6
clone_size: NA